These 17 T cell receptor beta chains were sequenced from one sample in a study of blood T cell repertoires in COVID-19. This table comes from immunoSEQ multiplex PCR, and its TCRdb copy is limited to in-frame clones, with some not included. The table has 250,000 to 300,000 clones, 85% seen once. The source material was peripheral blood. Every receptor here comes from a man aged 50-59 years with active or convalescent COVID-19.

This clone appeared once. The chain couples TRBV24-1 to TRBJ1-5; D unresolved. CDR1 KGHDR and CDR2 SFDVKD come from the germline V gene. V was shortened by 4 bases and J by 11 bases, with 14 bases between the two germline ends. The CDR3 is made up of 13 amino acids. CDR3 sequence: CATSESSTATQHF. The CDR3 DNA follows: TGTGCCACCAGTGAGTCTTCAACTGCCACCCAGCATTTT.

V is TRBV7-2 and J is TRBJ1-1; D perhaps matches TRBD1 (6 bases). CDR3 length: 14 amino acids. V shed 1 base and J shed 7 bases, with 13 bases lying between them. CDR1 and CDR2 from the germline V gene are SGHTA and FQGNSA. The CDR3 loop is CASSLVGGGDEAFF. The CDR3 nucleotides read TGTGCCAGCAGCTTAGTAGGAGGGGGGGATGAAGCTTTCTTT. Using reference TRBV7-2 and TRBJ1-1 for the parts outside the CDR3, the full variable domain is GAGVSQSPSNKVTEKGKDVELRCDPISGHTALYWYRQSLGQGLEFLIYFQGNSAPDKSGLPSDRFSAERTGGSVSTLTIQRTQQEDSAVYLCASSLVGGGDEAFFGQGTRLTVV.

This chain links TRBV18 with TRBJ2-7; weak D call: TRBD1 (5 bases). The CDR3 runs 13 residues. Trimming took off 9 bases at V and 7 bases at J, with 19 bases between the two ends. Germline CDR1 and CDR2: KGHSH and LQKENI. CDR3 residues: CASTSSGPQEQYF. The CDR3 DNA sequence: TGTGCCAGTACGTCGTCAGGGCCTCAGGAGCAGTACTTC.

This clone turned up a few times. The chain employs TRBV14 and TRBJ1-1, with TRBD1 as a possible D gene (5 bases). V lost 0 bases and J lost 10, with 12 bases in between. The CDR3 extends over 13 amino acids. CDR1 SGHDN and CDR2 FVKESK come from the germline V gene. The CDR3 sequence is CASSQDSRVGAFF. The CDR3 DNA follows: TGTGCCAGCAGCCAAGATAGCAGGGTTGGAGCTTTCTTT.

V and J are TRBV19 and TRBJ2-7; maybe TRBD1 (5 bases). CDR1 is LNHDA, CDR2 SQIVND, per germline (reference sequence). This CDR3 has 13 amino acids. Trimming left V 5 bases short and J 5 bases short, with 13 bases between. Written as DNA, the CDR3 is TGTGCCAGTAGTGTACAGGAAAGGGACGAGCAGTACTTC. Translated: CASSVQERDEQYF.

This chain joins TRBV9 and TRBJ1-3, with 11 nucleotides matching TRBD1. Germline V gene lookup returns CDR1 SGDLS and CDR2 YYNGEE. The CDR3 extends over 16 amino acids. Trimming took 2 bases from V and 7 from J; bases not matched to a gene: 8. The CDR3 sequence: CASSVRTGGGGNTIYF. DNA for the CDR3: TGTGCCAGCAGCGTTCGGACAGGGGGCGGTGGGAACACCATATATTTT.

This clone is a singleton in its sample. The chain has TRBV7-9 and TRBJ1-4; maybe TRBD1 (6 bases). This CDR3 contains 16 residues. Between the trimmed V and J ends, which lost 5 bases and 1 base, there was a span of 14 bases. Germline values: CDR1 SEHNR, CDR2 FQNEAQ (reference sequence). The CDR3 DNA reads as TGTGCCAGCAGCCTCAGGGGCGAGGGAACTAATGAAAAACTGTTTTTT. Translation: CASSLRGEGTNEKLFF.

The J gene is TRBJ2-3, the V gene TRBV28; TRBD1 agrees at 12 bases. CDR3 size: 15 residues. Germline values: CDR1 MDHEN, CDR2 SYDVKM. The V segment lost 6 bases and the J segment 7 bases; nucleotides outside the gene matches: 8. The DNA for the CDR3 is TGTGCCAGCAGATCCGGGACAGGGGGCGCAAATACGCAGTATTTT. It encodes CASRSGTGGANTQYF.

The chain uses TRBV5-4 and TRBJ1-6; D perhaps matches TRBD1 (5 bases). The CDR3 loop spans 12 amino acids. Germline loops: CDR1 SGHNT, CDR2 YYREEE (reference sequence). The germline V and J ends were trimmed by 9 bases and 8 bases, with 12 bases remaining between them. CDR3 amino acids: CATGQGYSPLHF. The CDR3 DNA sequence: TGTGCCACCGGGCAGGGTTATTCACCCCTCCACTTT. The full variable domain, its missing parts supplied by reference TRBV5-4 and TRBJ1-6, is ETGVTQSPTHLIKTRGQQVTLRCSSQSGHNTVSWYQQALGQGPQFIFQYYREEENGRGNFPPRFSGLQFPNYSSELNVNALELDDSALYLCATGQGYSPLHFGNGTRLTVT.

The table lists this clone with a few counts. The J gene is TRBJ2-3, the V gene TRBV10-2, with TRBD2 matching 11 bases. V lost 5 bases and J lost 2; bases outside the gene matches: 6. Per the germline V gene, CDR1 is WSHSY and CDR2 is SAAADI. The length of the CDR3 is 16 residues. This CDR3 reads CASSQRLAGLTDTQYF. CDR3 nucleotide sequence: TGCGCCAGCAGTCAACGACTAGCGGGACTCACAGATACGCAGTATTTT.

The genes are TRBV7-6 and TRBJ1-2, with 10 bases lining up with TRBD1. Germline V gene data show CDR1 as SGHVS and CDR2 as FNYEAQ. J lost 3 bases, V lost 4 bases, and 5 bases had no gene match. The CDR3 extends over 15 amino acids. CDR3 sequence: CASSSAGTGDYGYTF. CDR3 coding DNA: TGTGCCAGCAGCTCCGCCGGGACAGGGGACTATGGCTACACCTTC.

This clone was picked up a small number of times. The chain joins TRBV9 to TRBJ1-1, with D unresolved. The CDR3 spans 15 residues. Germline CDR1 reads SGDLS; CDR2 reads YYNGEE. Trimming cost V 3 bases and J 5 bases, with 17 bases left between them. The CDR3 DNA reads TGTGCCAGCAGCGGAACCGCCGGCGGAGGGACTGAAGCTTTCTTT. Its translation is CASSGTAGGGTEAFF.

About this clone itself: This sample includes further DNA sequences coding for the same CDR3. The gene calls are TRBV15 and TRBJ2-7, with a possible D match to TRBD1 (6 bases). Germline CDR1 LNHNV, CDR2 YYDKDF (reference sequence). The CDR3 has 14 amino acids. Trimming removed 0 bases from V and 0 bases from J, with 6 bases in between. This chain's CDR3 is CATSRDRGSYEQYF. The CDR3, as DNA: TGTGCCACCAGCAGAGACAGGGGCTCCTACGAGCAGTACTTC.

V and J are TRBV6-1 and TRBJ1-6; 9 positions agree with TRBD1. The CDR3 is 20 residues long. The germline gives CDR1 MNHNS, CDR2 SASEGT. The J segment lost 5 bases and the V segment lost 4 bases, leaving 18 bases of the junction unmatched. CDR3 nucleotide sequence: TGTGCCAGCAGTGGAGCACTCGGGCGGGACAGGGAAAATAATAATTCACCCCTCCACTTT. Protein sequence: CASSGALGRDRENNNSPLHF.

This clone has a single count. This rearrangement joins TRBV5-1 to TRBJ2-3, with 12 nucleotides matching TRBD2. Per the germline V gene, CDR1 is SGHRS and CDR2 is YFSETQ. V gave up 4 bases and J gave up 5 bases; unmatched junction bases: 5. The CDR3 is 15 residues long. The CDR3 bases are TGCGCCAGCAGCCATGCGACTAGCGGGAGAGATACGCAGTATTTT. Encoded protein: CASSHATSGRDTQYF.

A single count supports this clone. The rearrangement links TRBV7-2 to TRBJ1-6; D call uncertain. Trimming pared 1 base from V and 12 bases from J, leaving 10 bases between. CDR1 is SGHTA, CDR2 FQGNSA, per germline. The CDR3 spans 13 residues. CDR3 sequence: CASSLVGSRPLHF. CDR3 nucleotides: TGTGCCAGCAGCTTAGTGGGGAGCAGACCCCTCCACTTT.

The chain uses TRBV24-1 and TRBJ1-1, with D perhaps matching TRBD1 (5 bases). Germline CDR1 reads KGHDR; CDR2 reads SFDVKD. Trimming removed 12 bases at V and 10 bases at J, with 17 bases between. The CDR3 length is 11 residues. The CDR3 is CALGGTGSAFF. The CDR3 coding sequence is TGTGCCTTGGGAGGTACAGGATCAGCTTTCTTT.